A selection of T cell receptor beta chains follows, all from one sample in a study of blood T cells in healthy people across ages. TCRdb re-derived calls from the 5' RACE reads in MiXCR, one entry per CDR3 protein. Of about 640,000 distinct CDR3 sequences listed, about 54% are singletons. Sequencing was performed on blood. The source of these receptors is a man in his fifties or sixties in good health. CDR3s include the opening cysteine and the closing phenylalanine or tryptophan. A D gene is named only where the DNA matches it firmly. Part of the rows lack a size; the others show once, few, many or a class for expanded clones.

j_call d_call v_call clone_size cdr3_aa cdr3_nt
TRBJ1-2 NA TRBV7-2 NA CASSLIGGIYGYTF TGTGCCAGCAGCTTAATCGGGGGCATCTATGGCTACACCTTC
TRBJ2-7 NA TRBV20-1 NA CSARAPAPYYEQYF TGCAGTGCTAGGGCTCCGGCTCCCTACTACGAGCAGTACTTC
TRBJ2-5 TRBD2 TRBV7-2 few CASSSSGGARWETQYF TGTGCCAGCAGCTCTAGCGGGGGGGCGAGGTGGGAGACCCAGTACTTC
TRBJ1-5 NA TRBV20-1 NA CSAREGGQVNQPQHF TGCAGTGCTAGAGAGGGGGGGCAGGTAAATCAGCCCCAGCATTTT
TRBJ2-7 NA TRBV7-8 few CASSLALKGGQYF TGTGCCAGCAGCTTAGCCCTAAAGGGAGGGCAGTACTTC
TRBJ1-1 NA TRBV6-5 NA CASSSPRAGLNTEAFF TGTGCCAGCAGTTCCCCAAGGGCAGGATTGAACACTGAAGCTTTCTTT
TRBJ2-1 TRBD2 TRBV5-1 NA CASSLELADSNEQFF TGCGCCAGCAGCTTGGAACTAGCGGATAGCAATGAGCAGTTCTTC
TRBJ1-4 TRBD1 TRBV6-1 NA CASNPDRDEKLFF TGTGCCAGCAACCCCGACAGGGATGAAAAACTGTTTTTT
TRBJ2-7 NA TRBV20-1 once CSAREPRGRYNEQYF TGCAGTGCTAGAGAGCCGCGGGGGCGCTACAATGAGCAGTACTTC
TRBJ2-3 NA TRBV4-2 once CASSQLVGTDTQYF TGTGCCAGCAGCCAACTTGTTGGCACAGATACGCAGTATTTT
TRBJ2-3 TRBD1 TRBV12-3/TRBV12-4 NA CASSLNRGAADTQYF TGTGCCAGCAGTTTAAACAGGGGGGCCGCAGATACGCAGTATTTT
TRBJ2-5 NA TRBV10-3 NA CAISFEGQETQYF TGTGCCATCAGTTTCGAAGGCCAAGAGACCCAGTACTTC
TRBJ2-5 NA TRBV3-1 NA CASSQDLPPSLALGETQYF TGTGCCAGCAGCCAAGATCTCCCCCCGTCCCTAGCCCTCGGGGAGACCCAGTACTTC
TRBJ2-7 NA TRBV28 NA CASSPSGTGSYEQYF TGTGCCAGCAGCCCCAGTGGCACTGGGAGCTACGAGCAGTACTTC